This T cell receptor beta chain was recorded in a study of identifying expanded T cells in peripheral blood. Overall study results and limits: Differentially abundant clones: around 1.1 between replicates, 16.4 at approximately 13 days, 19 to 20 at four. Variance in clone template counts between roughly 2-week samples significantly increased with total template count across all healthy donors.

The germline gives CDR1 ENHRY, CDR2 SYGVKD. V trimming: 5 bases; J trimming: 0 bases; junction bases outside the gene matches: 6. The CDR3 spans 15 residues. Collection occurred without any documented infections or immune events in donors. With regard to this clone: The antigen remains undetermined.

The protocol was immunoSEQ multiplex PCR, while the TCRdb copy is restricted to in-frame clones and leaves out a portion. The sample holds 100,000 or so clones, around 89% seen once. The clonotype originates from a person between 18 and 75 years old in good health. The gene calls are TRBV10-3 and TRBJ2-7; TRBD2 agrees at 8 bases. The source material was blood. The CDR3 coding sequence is TGTGCCATCAGTCGGGGGGGGTCGAGCTCCTACGAGCAGTACTTC. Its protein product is CAISRGGSSSYEQYF.